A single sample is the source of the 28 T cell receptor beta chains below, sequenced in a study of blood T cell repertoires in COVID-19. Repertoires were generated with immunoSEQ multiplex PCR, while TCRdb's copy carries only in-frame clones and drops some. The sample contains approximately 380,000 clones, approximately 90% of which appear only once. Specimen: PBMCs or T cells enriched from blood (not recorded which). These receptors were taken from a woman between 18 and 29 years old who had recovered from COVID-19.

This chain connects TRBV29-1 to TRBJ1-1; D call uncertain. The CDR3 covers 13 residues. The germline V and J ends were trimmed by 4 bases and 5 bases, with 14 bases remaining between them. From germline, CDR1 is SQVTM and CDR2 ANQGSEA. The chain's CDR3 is CSVGTDLRTEAFF. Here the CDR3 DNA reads TGCAGCGTTGGTACAGACCTAAGGACTGAAGCTTTCTTT.

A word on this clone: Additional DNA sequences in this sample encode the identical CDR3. CDR3 region: CASSLGGQGADTQYF. For the CDR3, the DNA is TGTGCCAGCAGCTTAGGGGGCCAAGGCGCAGATACGCAGTATTTT. The rearrangement joins TRBV11-3 to TRBJ2-3; the D gene is possibly TRBD1 (5 bases). Trimming pared 1 base from V and 4 bases from J, leaving 12 bases between. This CDR3 has 15 amino acids. The germline gives CDR1 SGHNT, CDR2 YENEEA.

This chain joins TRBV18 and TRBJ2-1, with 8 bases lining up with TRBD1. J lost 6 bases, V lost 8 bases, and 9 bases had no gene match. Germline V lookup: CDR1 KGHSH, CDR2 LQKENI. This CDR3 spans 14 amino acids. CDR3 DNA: TGTGCCAGCCGCCTTAACAGGGGGAGCAATGAGCAGTTCTTC. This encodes CASRLNRGSNEQFF.

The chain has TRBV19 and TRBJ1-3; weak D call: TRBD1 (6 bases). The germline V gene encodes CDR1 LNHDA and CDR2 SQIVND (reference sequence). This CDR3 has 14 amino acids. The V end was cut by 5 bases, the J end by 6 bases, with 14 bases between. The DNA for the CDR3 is TGTGCCAGTAGTCCCGGGGGGGGCCAAAACACCATATATTTT. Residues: CASSPGGGQNTIYF.

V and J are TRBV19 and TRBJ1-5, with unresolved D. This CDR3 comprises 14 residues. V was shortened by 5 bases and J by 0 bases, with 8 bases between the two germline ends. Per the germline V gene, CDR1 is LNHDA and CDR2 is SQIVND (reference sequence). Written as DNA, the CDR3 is TGTGCCAGTAGTTTAGCAAATAGCAATCAGCCCCAGCATTTT. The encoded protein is CASSLANSNQPQHF.

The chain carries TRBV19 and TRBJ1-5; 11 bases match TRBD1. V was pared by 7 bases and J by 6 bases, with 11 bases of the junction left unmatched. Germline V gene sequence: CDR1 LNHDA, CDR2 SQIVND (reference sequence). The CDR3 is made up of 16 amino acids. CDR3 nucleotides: TGTGCCAGTACGGGACGAGGGACAGGGGGGCCTCAGCCCCAGCATTTT. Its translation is CASTGRGTGGPQPQHF.

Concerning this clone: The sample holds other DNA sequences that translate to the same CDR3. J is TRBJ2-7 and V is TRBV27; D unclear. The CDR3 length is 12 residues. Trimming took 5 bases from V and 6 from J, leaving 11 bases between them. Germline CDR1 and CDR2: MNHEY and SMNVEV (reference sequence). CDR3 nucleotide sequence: TGTGCCAGCAGTCTCACGGGTCGCGAGCAGTACTTC. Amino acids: CASSLTGREQYF.

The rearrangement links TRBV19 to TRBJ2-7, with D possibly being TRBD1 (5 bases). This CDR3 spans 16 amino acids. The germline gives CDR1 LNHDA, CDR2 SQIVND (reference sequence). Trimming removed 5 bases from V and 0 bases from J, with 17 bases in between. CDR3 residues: CASSESRGRGSYEQYF. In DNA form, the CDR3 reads TGTGCCAGTAGTGAATCAAGGGGTAGGGGCTCCTACGAGCAGTACTTC.

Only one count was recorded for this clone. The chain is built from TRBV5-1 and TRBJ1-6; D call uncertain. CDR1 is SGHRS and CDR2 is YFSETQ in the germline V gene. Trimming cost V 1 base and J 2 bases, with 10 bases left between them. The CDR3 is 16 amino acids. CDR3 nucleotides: TGCGCCAGCAGCTTGAACCCAACGGCCTATAATTCACCCCTCCACTTT. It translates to CASSLNPTAYNSPLHF.

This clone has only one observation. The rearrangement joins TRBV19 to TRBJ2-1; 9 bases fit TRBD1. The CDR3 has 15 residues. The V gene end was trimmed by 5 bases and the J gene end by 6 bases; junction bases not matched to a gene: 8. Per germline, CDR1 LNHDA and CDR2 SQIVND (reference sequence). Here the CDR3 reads CASSVLKGQGNEQFF. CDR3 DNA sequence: TGTGCCAGTAGTGTTCTAAAGGGACAGGGCAATGAGCAGTTCTTC.

CDR3 in amino acids: CASSPQQVKLFF. CDR3 DNA sequence: TGTGCCAGCAGCCCGCAACAAGTCAAACTGTTTTTT. The chain employs TRBV14 and TRBJ1-4; D unresolved. CDR3 size: 12 residues. Deletions cut 4 bases from V and 11 bases from J, with 11 bases between. The germline V gene has CDR1 SGHDN and CDR2 FVKESK.

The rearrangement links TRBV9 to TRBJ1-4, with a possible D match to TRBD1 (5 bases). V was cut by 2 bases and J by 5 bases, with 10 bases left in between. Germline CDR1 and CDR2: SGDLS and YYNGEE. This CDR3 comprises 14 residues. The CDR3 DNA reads TGTGCCAGCAGCGTCGGACACGGCAATGAAAAACTGTTTTTT. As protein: CASSVGHGNEKLFF.

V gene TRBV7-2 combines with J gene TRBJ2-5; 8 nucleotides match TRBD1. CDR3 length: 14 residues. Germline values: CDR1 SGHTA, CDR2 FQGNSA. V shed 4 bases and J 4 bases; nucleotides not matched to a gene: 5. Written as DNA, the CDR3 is TGTGCCAGCAGCTATGGACAGGGAGGAGAGACCCAGTACTTC. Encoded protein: CASSYGQGGETQYF.

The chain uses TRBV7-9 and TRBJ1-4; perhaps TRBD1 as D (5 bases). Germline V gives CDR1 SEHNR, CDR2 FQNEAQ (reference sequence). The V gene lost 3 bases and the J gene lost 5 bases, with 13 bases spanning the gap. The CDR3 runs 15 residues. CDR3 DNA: TGTGCCAGCAGCTTCCCAGGGAACCCCAATGAAAAACTGTTTTTT. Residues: CASSFPGNPNEKLFF.

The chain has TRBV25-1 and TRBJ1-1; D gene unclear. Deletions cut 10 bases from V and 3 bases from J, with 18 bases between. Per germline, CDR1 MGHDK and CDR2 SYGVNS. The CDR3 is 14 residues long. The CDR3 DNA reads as TGTGCCACCCATTCCGGGAAAGGGTACACTGAAGCTTTCTTT. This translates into CATHSGKGYTEAFF.

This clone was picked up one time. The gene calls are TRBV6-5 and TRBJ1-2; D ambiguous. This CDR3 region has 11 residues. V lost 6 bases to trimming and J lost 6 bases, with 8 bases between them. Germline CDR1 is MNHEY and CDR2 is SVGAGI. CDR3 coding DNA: TGTGCCAGCAGCGACTATAATGGCTACACCTTC. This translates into CASSDYNGYTF.

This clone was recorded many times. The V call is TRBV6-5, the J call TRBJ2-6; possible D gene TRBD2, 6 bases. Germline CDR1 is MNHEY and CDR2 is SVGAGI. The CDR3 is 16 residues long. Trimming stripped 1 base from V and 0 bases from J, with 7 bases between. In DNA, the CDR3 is TGTGCCAGCAGTTACTGGCGGGACTCTGGGGCCAACGTCCTGACTTTC. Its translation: CASSYWRDSGANVLTF.

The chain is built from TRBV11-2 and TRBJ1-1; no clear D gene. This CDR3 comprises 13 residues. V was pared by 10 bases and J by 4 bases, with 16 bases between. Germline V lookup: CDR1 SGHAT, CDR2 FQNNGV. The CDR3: CATCWFEGTEAFF. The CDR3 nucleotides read TGTGCCACCTGCTGGTTTGAGGGCACTGAAGCTTTCTTT.

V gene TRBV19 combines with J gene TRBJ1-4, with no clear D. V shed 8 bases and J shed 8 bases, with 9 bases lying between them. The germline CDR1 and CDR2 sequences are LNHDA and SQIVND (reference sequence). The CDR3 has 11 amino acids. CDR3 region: CASHRGEKLFF. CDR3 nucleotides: TGTGCCAGTCACCGCGGGGAAAAACTGTTTTTT.

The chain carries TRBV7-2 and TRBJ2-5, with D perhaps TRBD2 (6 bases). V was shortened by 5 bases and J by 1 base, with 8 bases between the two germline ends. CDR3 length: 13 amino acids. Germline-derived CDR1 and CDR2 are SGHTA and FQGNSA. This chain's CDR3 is CASSRGLQETQYF. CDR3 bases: TGTGCCAGCAGCAGGGGACTCCAAGAGACCCAGTACTTC.

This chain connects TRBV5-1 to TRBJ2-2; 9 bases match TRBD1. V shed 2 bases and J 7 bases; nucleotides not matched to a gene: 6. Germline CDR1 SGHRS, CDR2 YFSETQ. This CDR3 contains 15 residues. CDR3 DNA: TGCGCCAGCAGCTTAACAGGGGGCGCCGACGGGGAGCTGTTTTTT. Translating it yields CASSLTGGADGELFF.

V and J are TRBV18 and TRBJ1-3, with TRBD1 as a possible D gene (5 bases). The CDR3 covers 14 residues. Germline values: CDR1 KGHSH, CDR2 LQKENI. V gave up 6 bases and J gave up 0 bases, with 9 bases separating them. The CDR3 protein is CASSGQLSGNTIYF. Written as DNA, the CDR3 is TGTGCCAGCTCGGGGCAGCTCTCTGGAAACACCATATATTTT.

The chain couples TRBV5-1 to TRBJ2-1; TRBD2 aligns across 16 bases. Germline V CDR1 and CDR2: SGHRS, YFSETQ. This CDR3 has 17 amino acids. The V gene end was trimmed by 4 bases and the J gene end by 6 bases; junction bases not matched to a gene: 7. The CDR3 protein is CASSTGTSGGARNEQFF. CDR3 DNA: TGCGCCAGCAGCACTGGGACTAGCGGGGGGGCCCGCAATGAGCAGTTCTTC.

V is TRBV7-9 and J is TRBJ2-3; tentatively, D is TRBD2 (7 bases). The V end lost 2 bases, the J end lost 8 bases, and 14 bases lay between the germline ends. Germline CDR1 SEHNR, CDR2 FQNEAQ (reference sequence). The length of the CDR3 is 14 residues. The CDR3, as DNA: TGTGCCAGCAGCTTAAGGACAGCGGGGAGTACGCAGTATTTT. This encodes CASSLRTAGSTQYF.

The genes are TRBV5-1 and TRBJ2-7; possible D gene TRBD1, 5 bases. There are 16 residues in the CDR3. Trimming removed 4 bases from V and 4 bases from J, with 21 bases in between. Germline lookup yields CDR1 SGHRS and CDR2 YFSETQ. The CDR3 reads CASSLTWQGEGYEQYF. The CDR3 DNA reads TGCGCCAGCAGCCTTACGTGGCAGGGCGAAGGGTACGAGCAGTACTTC.

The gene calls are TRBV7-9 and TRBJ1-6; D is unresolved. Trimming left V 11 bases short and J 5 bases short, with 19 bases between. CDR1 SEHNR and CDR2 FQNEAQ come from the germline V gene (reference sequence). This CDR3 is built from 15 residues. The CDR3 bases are TGTGCCCTACCCGGGAGGGCTGACGATAATTCACCCCTCCACTTT. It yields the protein CALPGRADDNSPLHF.

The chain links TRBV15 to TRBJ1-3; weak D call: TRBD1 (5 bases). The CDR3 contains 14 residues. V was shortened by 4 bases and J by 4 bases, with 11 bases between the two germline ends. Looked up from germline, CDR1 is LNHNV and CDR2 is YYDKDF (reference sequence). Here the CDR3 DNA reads TGTGCCACCAGCAACGGGGCGGGGGGAAACACCATATATTTT. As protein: CATSNGAGGNTIYF.

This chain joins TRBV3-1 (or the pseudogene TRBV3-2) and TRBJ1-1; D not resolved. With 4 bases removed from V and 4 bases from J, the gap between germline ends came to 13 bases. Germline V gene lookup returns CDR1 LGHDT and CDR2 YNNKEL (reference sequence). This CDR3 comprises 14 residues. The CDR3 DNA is TGTGCCAGCAGCCTGTCAATGTCGGGCACTGAAGCTTTCTTT. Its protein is CASSLSMSGTEAFF.